This paragraph covers one TCR beta chain sequence. The sample belongs to a study of OX40 agonist ivuxolimab in advanced cancers. The CDR3 is 18 residues long. Germline V gene lookup returns CDR1 LNHDA and CDR2 SQIVND (reference sequence). V was shortened by 3 bases and J by 4 bases, with 19 bases between the two germline ends. The repertoire was sequenced with immunoSEQ multiplex PCR; TCRdb's copy has only in-frame clones and lacks some. The repertoire includes around 15,000 clones, about 88% of them detected once, and 3% to 4.5% sits in the top ten. The sequencing here drew on CD4+ or CD8+ T cells sorted from blood, taken in a trial of the OX40 agonist ivuxolimab. The receptor's source is an adult with an advanced solid tumor such as melanoma, head and neck, liver or kidney cancer. This chain joins TRBV19 and TRBJ2-6; maybe TRBD1 (5 bases). CDR3 DNA sequence: TGTGCCAGTAGTATCCCCCCTTGGGTAGGGGCCGGGGCCAACGTCCTGACTTTC. Amino acids: CASSIPPWVGAGANVLTF.